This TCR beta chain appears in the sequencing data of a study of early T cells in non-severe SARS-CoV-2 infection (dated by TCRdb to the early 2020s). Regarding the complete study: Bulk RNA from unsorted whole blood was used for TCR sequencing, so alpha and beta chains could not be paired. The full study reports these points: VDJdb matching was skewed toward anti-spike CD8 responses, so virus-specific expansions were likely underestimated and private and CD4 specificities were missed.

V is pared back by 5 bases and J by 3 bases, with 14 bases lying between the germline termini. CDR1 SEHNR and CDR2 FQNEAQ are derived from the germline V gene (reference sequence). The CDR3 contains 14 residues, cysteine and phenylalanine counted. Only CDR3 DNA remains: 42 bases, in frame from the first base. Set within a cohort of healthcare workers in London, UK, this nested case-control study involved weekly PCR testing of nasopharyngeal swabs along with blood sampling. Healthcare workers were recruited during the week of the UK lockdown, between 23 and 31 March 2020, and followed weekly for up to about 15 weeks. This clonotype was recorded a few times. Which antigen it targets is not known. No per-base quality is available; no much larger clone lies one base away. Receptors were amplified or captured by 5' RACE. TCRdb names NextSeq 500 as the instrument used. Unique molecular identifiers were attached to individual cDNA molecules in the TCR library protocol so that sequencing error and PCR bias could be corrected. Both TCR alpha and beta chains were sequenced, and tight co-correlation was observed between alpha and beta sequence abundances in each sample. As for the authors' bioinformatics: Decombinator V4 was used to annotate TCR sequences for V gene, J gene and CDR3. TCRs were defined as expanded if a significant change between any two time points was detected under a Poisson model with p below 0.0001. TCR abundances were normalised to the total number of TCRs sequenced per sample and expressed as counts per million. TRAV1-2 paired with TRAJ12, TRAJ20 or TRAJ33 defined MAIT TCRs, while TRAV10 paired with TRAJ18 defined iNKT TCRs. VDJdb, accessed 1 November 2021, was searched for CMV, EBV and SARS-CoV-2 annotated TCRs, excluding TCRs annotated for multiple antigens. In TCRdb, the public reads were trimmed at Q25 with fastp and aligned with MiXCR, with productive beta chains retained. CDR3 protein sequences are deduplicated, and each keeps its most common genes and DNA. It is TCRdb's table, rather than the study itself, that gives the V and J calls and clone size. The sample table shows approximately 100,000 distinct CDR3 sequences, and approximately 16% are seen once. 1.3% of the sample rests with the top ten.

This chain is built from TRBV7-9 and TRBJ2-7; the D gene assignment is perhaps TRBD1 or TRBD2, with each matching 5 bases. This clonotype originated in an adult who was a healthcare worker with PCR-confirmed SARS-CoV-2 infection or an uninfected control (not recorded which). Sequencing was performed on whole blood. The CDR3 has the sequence CASSPARGDYEQYF. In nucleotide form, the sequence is TGTGCCAGCAGCCCCGCGAGGGGCGACTACGAGCAGTACTTC.